This passage covers 14 T cell receptor beta chains from one sample sequenced in a study of cytomegalovirus exposure and HLA in healthy donors. Primers included in the PCR were 60 Vbeta and 13 Jbeta primers. TCRdb keeps only in-frame clones here, not all; method: immunoSEQ multiplex PCR. There are 45,000 to 55,000 clones in the sample, with 11% held by the top ten. Sequenced input: PBMCs. The source is a woman aged 45-65 years in good health and CMV-seropositive.

This chain links TRBV5-1 with TRBJ1-2; D may be TRBD1 (5 bases). V gave up 0 bases and J gave up 6 bases, with 6 bases separating them. Germline CDR1 is SGHRS and CDR2 is YFSETQ. This CDR3 is built from 12 residues. In nucleotides, the CDR3 is TGCGCCAGCAGCTTGGCAGGGAATGGCTACACCTTC. This sequence encodes CASSLAGNGYTF.

The genes are TRBV7-3 and TRBJ1-1; a possible D gene is TRBD1 (6 bases). Per the germline V gene, CDR1 is SGHTA and CDR2 is FQGTGA. Trimming took off 5 bases at V and 5 bases at J, with 15 bases between the two ends. CDR3 size: 14 residues. CDR3 coding DNA: TGTGCCAGCAGCAAGACAGGACCCTGGACTGAAGCTTTCTTT. It translates to CASSKTGPWTEAFF.

This chain links TRBV25-1 with TRBJ2-7; D remains unclear. There are 13 residues in the CDR3. V lost 7 bases to trimming and J lost 1 base, with 11 bases between them. Germline-derived CDR1 and CDR2 are MGHDK and SYGVNS. DNA for the CDR3: TGTGCCAGCACCGAGCACGGGTCCTACGAGCAGTACTTC. This codes for CASTEHGSYEQYF.

This sequence joins TRBV27 and TRBJ2-1, with 8 bases that match TRBD1. The CDR3 covers 15 residues. Losses at the gene ends were 3 bases for V and 5 bases for J; bases not matched to a gene: 6. Germline CDR1 and CDR2: MNHEY and SMNVEV (reference sequence). The CDR3 DNA reads TGTGCCAGCAGTTTTCGGCAGGGGGCTCACAATGAGCAGTTCTTC. Amino acids: CASSFRQGAHNEQFF.

This chain connects TRBV5-4 to TRBJ2-3, with TRBD2 matching 9 bases. Trimming cost V 3 bases and J 1 base; bases outside gene matches: 3. Germline V CDR1 and CDR2: SGHNT, YYREEE (reference sequence). The CDR3 covers 15 residues. CDR3 sequence reads: CASSSRTSGTDTQYF. CDR3 nucleotide sequence: TGTGCCAGCAGCTCAAGGACTAGCGGCACAGATACGCAGTATTTT.

V usage is TRBV27 and J usage is TRBJ2-2; D might be TRBD1 (6 bases). CDR1 and CDR2 from the germline V gene are MNHEY and SMNVEV (reference sequence). The CDR3 is 14 residues long. The V gene lost 3 bases and the J gene lost 6 bases, with 11 bases spanning the gap. CDR3 region: CASSFGGMAGELFF. CDR3 sequence (DNA): TGTGCCAGCAGTTTTGGGGGCATGGCCGGGGAGCTGTTTTTT.

J is TRBJ1-2 and V is TRBV11-2, with D possibly TRBD1 on 5 matching bases. V gave up 1 base and J gave up 4 bases, with 16 bases separating them. Germline CDR1 is SGHAT and CDR2 is FQNNGV. This CDR3 is 16 amino acids long. The CDR3 DNA sequence: TGTGCCAGCAGCTTAGGGTTCGGGGGAAGGGCCTATGGCTACACCTTC. As protein: CASSLGFGGRAYGYTF.

The V call is TRBV18, the J call TRBJ2-1; the match to TRBD2 covers 7 bases. The CDR3 runs to 15 residues. With 5 bases clipped from V and 3 bases from J, the junction kept 7 bases outside the gene matches. The germline V gene has CDR1 KGHSH and CDR2 LQKENI. The DNA of the CDR3 is TGTGCCAGCTCAGAAGCGGGGCAAAACTACAATGAGCAGTTCTTC. This encodes CASSEAGQNYNEQFF.

The gene calls are TRBV7-9 and TRBJ1-5; D is undetermined. Germline CDR1 SEHNR, CDR2 FQNEAQ (reference sequence). The ends were cut back, 1 base at V and 0 bases at J, with 10 bases in the middle. This CDR3 comprises 16 residues. The CDR3 reads CASSLGGQNSNQPQHF. CDR3 DNA sequence: TGTGCCAGCAGCTTAGGAGGTCAGAATAGCAATCAGCCCCAGCATTTT.

The chain recombines TRBV7-2 with TRBJ2-7; D call uncertain. Germline-derived CDR1 and CDR2 are SGHTA and FQGNSA. The CDR3 consists of 15 residues. Trimming removed 0 bases from V and 0 bases from J, with 9 bases in between. In DNA, the CDR3 is TGTGCCAGCAGCTTAGCGTCGCAGGTCTCCTACGAGCAGTACTTC. Amino acids: CASSLASQVSYEQYF.

The chain has TRBV28 and TRBJ2-1; 10 nucleotides line up with TRBD2. Germline V gene data show CDR1 as MDHEN and CDR2 as SYDVKM. This CDR3 is built from 14 residues. Losses at the gene ends were 2 bases for V and 6 bases for J; bases not matched to a gene: 1. CDR3: CASSLIAGGNEQFF. The CDR3 region has the DNA TGTGCCAGCAGTTTAATAGCGGGGGGCAATGAGCAGTTCTTC.

This chain joins TRBV7-9 and TRBJ2-3; 11 bases map to TRBD2. Trimming at V came to 0 bases and at J to 1 base, leaving 0 bases not matched to a gene. The length of the CDR3 is 16 residues. From germline, CDR1 is SEHNR and CDR2 FQNEAQ (reference sequence). The CDR3: CASSLATSGGTDTQYF. The CDR3 nucleotides are TGTGCCAGCAGCTTAGCGACTAGCGGGGGCACAGATACGCAGTATTTT.

V is TRBV4-1 and J is TRBJ2-5; 7 bases align to TRBD2. There are 14 residues in the CDR3. Germline values: CDR1 MGHRA, CDR2 YSYEKL. Unmatched junction bases numbered 5, after V lost 6 bases and J lost 1 base. The CDR3 here is CASRPASGQETQYF. CDR3 nucleotides: TGCGCCAGCAGGCCTGCTAGCGGCCAAGAGACCCAGTACTTC.

V usage is TRBV27 and J usage is TRBJ2-1, with 10 bases lining up with TRBD2. The CDR3 is 16 amino acids. CDR1 and CDR2 (germline): MNHEY, SMNVEV (reference sequence). V gave up 5 bases and J gave up 4 bases; unmatched junction bases: 8. In DNA form, the CDR3 reads TGTGCCAGCAGTCCTTGGGCTAGCGGGGGATACAATGAGCAGTTCTTC. It specifies CASSPWASGGYNEQFF.